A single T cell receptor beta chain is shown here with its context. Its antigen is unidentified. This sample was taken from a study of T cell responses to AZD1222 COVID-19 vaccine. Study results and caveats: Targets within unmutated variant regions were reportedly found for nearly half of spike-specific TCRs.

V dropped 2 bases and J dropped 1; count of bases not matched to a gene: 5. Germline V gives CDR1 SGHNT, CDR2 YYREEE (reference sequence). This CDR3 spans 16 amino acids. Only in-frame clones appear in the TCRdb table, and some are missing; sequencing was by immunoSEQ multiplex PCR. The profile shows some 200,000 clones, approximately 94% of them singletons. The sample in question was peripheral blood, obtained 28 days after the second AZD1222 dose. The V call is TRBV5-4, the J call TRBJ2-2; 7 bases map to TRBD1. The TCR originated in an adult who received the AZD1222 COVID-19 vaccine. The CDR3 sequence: CASSLPGTVNTGELFF. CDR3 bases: TGTGCCAGCAGCTTACCCGGGACAGTGAACACCGGGGAGCTGTTTTTT.